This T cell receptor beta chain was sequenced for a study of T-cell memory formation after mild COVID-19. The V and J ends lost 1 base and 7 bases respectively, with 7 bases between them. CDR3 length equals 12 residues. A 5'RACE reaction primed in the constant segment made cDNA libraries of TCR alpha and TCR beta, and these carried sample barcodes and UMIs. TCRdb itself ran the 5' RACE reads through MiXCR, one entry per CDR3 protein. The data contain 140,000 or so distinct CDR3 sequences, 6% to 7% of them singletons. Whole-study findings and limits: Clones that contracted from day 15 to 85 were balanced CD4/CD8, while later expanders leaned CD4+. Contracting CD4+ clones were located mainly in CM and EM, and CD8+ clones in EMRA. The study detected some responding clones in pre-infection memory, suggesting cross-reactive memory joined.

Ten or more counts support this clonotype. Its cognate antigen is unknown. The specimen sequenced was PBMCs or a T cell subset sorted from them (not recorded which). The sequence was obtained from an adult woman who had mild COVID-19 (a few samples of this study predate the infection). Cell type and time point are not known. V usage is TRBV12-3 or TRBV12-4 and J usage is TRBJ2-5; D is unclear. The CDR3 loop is CASSLDPGTQYF. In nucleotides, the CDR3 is TGTGCCAGCAGTTTAGACCCAGGGACCCAGTACTTC.